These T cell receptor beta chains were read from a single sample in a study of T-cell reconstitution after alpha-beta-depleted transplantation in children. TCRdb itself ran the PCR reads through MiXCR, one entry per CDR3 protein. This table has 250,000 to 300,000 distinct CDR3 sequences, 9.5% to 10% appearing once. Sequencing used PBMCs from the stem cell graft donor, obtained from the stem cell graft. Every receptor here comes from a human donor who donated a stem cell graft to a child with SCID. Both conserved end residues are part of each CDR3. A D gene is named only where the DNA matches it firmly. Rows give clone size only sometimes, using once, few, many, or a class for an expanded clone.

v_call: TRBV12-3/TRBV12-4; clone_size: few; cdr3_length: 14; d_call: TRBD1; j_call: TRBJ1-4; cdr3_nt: TGTGCCAGCAGCGGGACAGGAACTAATGAAAAACTGTTTTTT; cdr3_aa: CASSGTGTNEKLFF
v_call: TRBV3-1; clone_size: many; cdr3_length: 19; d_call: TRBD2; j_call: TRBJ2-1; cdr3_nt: TGTGCCAGCAGCCAAGATCTCGGACTAGCGGGGGGGCCTAGCGATGAGCAGTTCTTC; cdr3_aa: CASSQDLGLAGGPSDEQFF
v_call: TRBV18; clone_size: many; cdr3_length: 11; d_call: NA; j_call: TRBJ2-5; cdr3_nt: TGTGCCAGCTCAGAGGGCGAGACCCAGTACTTC; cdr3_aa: CASSEGETQYF
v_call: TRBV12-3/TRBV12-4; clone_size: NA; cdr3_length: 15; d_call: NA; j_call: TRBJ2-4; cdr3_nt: TGTGCCAGCAGTCCTAGACAGGCAGCCAAAAACATTCAGTACTTC; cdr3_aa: CASSPRQAAKNIQYF
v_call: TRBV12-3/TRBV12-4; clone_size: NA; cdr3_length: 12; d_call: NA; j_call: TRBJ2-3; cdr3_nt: TGTGCCAGCAGATTTAACACAGATACGCAGTATTTT; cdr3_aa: CASRFNTDTQYF
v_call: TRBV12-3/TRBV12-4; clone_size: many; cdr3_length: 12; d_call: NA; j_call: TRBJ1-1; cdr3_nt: TGTGCCAGCAGTTTAGCGGTCAATGAAGCTTTCTTT; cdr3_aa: CASSLAVNEAFF
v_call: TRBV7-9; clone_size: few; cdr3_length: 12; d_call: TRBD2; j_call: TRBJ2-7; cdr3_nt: TGTGCCAGCAGCTTAGGGCTAGCGGGGGTGTACTTC; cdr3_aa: CASSLGLAGVYF
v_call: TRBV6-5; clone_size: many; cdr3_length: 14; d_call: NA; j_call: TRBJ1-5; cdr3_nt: TGTGCCAGCAGTCCCGGACAGTCCAACCAGCCCCAGCATTTT; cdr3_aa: CASSPGQSNQPQHF
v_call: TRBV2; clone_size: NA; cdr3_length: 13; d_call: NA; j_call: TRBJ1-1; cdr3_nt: TGTGCCAGCAGTGAAGAGGGAAACACTGAAGCTTTCTTT; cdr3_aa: CASSEEGNTEAFF
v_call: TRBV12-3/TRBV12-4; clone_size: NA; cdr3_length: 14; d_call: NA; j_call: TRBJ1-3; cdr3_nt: TGTGCCAGCAGTTATAGACAAGCTGGAAACACCATATATTTT; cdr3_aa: CASSYRQAGNTIYF
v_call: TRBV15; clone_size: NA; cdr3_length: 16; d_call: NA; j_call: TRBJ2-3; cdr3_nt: TGTGCCACCAGCAGAGCCCCAGGATCGGACACAGATACGCAGTATTTT; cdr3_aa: CATSRAPGSDTDTQYF
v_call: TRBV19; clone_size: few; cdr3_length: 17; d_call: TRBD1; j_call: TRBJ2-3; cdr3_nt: TGTGCCAGTACCTTAGGGACAGGGGGCTCTAGCACAGATACGCAGTATTTT; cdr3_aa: CASTLGTGGSSTDTQYF
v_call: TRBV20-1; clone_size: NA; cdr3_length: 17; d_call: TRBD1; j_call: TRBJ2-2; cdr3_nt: TGCAGTGCTAGAGATCAACGGAGAGGGGGCAACACCGGGGAGCTGTTTTTT; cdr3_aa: CSARDQRRGGNTGELFF
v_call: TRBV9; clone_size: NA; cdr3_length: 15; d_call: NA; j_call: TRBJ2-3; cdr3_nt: TGTGCCAGCAGCGTGAGACAGGTGGGAACAGATACGCAGTATTTT; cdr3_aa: CASSVRQVGTDTQYF
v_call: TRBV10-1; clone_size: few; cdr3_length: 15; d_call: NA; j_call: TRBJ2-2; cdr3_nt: TGCGCCAGCAGTGAGTCAAGGAGGGCCGCCGGGGAGCTGTTTTTT; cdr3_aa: CASSESRRAAGELFF
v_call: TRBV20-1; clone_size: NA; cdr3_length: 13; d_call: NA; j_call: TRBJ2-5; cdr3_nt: TGCAGTGCAGCAAAGCAGGGGACAGAGACCCAGTACTTC; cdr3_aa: CSAAKQGTETQYF
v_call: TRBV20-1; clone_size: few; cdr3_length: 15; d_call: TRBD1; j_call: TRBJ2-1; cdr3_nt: TGCAGTGCTAGAGTTGGGACAGGGTCAGGCAATGAGCAGTTCTTC; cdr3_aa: CSARVGTGSGNEQFF
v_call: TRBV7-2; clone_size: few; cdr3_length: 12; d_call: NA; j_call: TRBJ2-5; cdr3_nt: TGTGCCAGCAGCCCCCTCAGAGAGACCCAGTACTTC; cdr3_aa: CASSPLRETQYF
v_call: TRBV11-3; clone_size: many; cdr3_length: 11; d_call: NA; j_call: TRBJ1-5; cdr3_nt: TGTGCCAGCAGCTTGTATCAGCCCCAGCATTTT; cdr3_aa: CASSLYQPQHF
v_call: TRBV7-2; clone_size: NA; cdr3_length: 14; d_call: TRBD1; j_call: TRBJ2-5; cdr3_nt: TGTGCCAGCAGCTCACGACAGGGCCAAGAGACCCAGTACTTC; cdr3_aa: CASSSRQGQETQYF
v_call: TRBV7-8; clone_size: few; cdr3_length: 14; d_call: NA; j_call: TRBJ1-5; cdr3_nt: TGTGCCAGCAGCTTAGCGGCAGGGGATCAGCCCCAGCATTTT; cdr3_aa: CASSLAAGDQPQHF
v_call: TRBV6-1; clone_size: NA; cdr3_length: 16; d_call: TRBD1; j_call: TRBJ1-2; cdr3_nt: TGTGCCAGCAGAAAACCGGGACAGGGGGCAGTGGAGGGCTACACCTTC; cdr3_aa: CASRKPGQGAVEGYTF
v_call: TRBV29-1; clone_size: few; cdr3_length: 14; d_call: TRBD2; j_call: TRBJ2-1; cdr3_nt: TGCAGCGTTGATGCGACTAGCGGGGCCCGATTGCAGTTCTTC; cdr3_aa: CSVDATSGARLQFF
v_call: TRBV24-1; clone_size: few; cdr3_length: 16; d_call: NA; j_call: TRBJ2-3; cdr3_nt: TGTGCCACCAGTGAAACTACTGACGGAAGCACAGATACGCAGTATTTT; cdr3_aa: CATSETTDGSTDTQYF
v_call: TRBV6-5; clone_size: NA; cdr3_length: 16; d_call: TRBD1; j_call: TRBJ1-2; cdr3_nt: TGTGCCAGCAGTTCTCGGACAGGGGTGAAGCTTTATGGCTACACCTTC; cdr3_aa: CASSSRTGVKLYGYTF
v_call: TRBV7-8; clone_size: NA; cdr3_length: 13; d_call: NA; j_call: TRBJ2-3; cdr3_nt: TGTGCCGGCGGGCGGGGCCTAATGGATACGCAGTATTTT; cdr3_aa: CAGGRGLMDTQYF
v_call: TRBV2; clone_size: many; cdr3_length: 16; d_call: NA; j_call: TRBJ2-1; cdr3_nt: TGTGCCAGCAGTGAAGCGTTGATGAGCTCCTACAATGAGCAGTTCTTC; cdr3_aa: CASSEALMSSYNEQFF
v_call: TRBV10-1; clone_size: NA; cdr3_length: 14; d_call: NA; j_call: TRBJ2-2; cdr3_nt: TGCGCCAGCAGTCTTCAGCCGAACACCGGGGAGCTGTTTTTT; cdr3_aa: CASSLQPNTGELFF
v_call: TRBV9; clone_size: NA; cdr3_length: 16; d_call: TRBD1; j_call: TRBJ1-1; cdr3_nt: TGTGCCAGCAGCCCTCCGGACAGGGGGGTGAACACTGAAGCTTTCTTT; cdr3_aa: CASSPPDRGVNTEAFF
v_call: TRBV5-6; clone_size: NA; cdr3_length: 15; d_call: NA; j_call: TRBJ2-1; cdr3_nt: TGTGCCAGCAGCTTGGTGGGCGGGTTGTACAATGAGCAGTTCTTC; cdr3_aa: CASSLVGGLYNEQFF
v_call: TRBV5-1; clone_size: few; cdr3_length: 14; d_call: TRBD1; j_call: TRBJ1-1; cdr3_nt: TGCGCCAGCAGCACCCTCCGGGACAGCGCTGAAGCTTTCTTT; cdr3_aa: CASSTLRDSAEAFF
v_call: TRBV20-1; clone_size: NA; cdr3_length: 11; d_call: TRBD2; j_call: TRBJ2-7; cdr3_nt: TGCAGTGCCACGGGAGGGGGCGAGCAGTACTTC; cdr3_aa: CSATGGGEQYF
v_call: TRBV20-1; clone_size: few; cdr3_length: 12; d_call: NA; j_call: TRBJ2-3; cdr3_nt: TGCAGTGCTAGAGATCTCCCAGATACGCAGTATTTT; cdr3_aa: CSARDLPDTQYF
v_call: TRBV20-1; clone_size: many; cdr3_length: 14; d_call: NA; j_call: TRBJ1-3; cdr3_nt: TGCAGTGCTAGAGAGGGCCAGGGGAGAAACACCATATATTTT; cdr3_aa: CSAREGQGRNTIYF
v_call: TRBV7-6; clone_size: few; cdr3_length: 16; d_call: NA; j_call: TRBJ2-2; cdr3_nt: TGTGCCAGCAGCTTAGGGGGGGCTCCCCCGACCGGGGAGCTGTTTTTT; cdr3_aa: CASSLGGAPPTGELFF
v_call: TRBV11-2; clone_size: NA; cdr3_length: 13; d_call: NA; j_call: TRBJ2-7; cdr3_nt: TGTGCCAGCAGCTTAGAGTGGAGCTACGAGCAGTACTTC; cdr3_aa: CASSLEWSYEQYF
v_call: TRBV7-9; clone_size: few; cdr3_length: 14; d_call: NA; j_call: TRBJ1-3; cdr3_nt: TGTGCCAGCACGGGTACGAGCTCTGGAAACACCATATATTTT; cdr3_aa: CASTGTSSGNTIYF
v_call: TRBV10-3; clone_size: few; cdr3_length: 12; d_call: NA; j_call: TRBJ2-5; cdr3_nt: TGTGCCATCAGTGAAAGTGGAGGGACCCAGTACTTC; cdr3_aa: CAISESGGTQYF
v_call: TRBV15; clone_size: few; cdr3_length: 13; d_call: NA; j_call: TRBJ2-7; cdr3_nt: TGTGCCACCAGCAGAGATCCGATCTACGAGCAGTACTTC; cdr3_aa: CATSRDPIYEQYF
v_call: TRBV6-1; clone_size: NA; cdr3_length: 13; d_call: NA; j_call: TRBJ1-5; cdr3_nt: TGTGCCAGCAGTGCTGGTCGGGGTCAGCCCCAGCATTTT; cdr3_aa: CASSAGRGQPQHF
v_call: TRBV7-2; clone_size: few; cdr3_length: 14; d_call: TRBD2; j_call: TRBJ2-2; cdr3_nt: TGTGCCAGCACCCTGGGGGGGGGAACCGGGGAGCTGTTTTTT; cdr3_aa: CASTLGGGTGELFF
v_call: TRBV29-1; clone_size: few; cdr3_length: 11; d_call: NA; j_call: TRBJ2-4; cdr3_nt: TGCAGCGTGCTTTTTAGAAACATTCAGTACTTC; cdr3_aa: CSVLFRNIQYF
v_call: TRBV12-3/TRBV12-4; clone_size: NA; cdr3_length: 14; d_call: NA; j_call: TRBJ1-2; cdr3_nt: TGTGCCACCTGGAGGGCCCTCATTACCTATGGCTACACCTTC; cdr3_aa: CATWRALITYGYTF
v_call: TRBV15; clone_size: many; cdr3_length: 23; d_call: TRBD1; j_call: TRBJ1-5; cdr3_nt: TGTGCCACCAGCAGAGATACCGGTTTCGGGACAGGGAGGACCGCCGGGCCCAGGCAGCCCCAGCATTTT; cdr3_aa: CATSRDTGFGTGRTAGPRQPQHF
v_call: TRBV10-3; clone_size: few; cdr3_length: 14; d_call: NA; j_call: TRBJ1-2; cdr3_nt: TGTGCCATCAGTGTCGATTGGATGGCCTATGGCTACACCTTC; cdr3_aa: CAISVDWMAYGYTF
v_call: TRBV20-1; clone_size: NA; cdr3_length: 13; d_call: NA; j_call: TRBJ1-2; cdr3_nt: TGCAGTGCTAGTAGACAGAGCTACTATGGCTACACCTTC; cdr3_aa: CSASRQSYYGYTF
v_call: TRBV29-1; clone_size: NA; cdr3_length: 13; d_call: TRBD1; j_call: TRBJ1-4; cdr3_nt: TGCAGCGCCGCGGACAGGGGAGGGGAAAAACTGTTTTTT; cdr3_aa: CSAADRGGEKLFF
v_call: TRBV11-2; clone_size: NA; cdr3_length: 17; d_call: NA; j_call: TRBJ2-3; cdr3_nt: TGTGCCAGCAGCTTAGATTGGAGGGGGGCCGGGTCAGATACGCAGTATTTT; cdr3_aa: CASSLDWRGAGSDTQYF
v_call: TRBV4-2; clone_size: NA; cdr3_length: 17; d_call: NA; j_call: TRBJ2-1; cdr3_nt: TGTGCCAGCAGCCAAGGGGGGAAGCGGTACTCCTACAATGAGCAGTTCTTC; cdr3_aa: CASSQGGKRYSYNEQFF
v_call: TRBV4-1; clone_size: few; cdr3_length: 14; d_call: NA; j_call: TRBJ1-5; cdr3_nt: TGCGCCAGCAGCACAATCACGGATTATCAGCCCCAGCATTTT; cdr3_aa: CASSTITDYQPQHF
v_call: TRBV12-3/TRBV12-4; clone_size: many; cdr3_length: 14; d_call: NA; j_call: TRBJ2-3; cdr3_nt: TGTGCCAGCAGTTTAGACGGAAGCACAGATACGCAGTATTTT; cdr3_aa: CASSLDGSTDTQYF
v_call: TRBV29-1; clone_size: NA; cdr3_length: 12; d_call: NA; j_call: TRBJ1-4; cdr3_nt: TGCAGCGGGGCCGCCGGTGGTGAAAAACTGTTTTTT; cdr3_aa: CSGAAGGEKLFF
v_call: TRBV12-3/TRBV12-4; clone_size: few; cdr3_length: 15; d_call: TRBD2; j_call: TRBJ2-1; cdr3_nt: TGTGCCAGCAGTTTTAGCGGGGGCCTCTACAATGAGCAGTTCTTC; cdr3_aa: CASSFSGGLYNEQFF
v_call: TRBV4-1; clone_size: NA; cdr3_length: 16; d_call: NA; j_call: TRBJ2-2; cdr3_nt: TGCGCCAGCAGCCAATTCTCGGGGTCGGACACCGGGGAGCTGTTTTTT; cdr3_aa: CASSQFSGSDTGELFF
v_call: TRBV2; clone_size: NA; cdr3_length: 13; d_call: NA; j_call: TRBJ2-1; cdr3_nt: TGTGCCAGCAGTGCGTGGACAGACAATGAGCAGTTCTTC; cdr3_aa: CASSAWTDNEQFF
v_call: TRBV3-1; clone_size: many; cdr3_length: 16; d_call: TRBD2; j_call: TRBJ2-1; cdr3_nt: TGTGCCAGCGAGGAGAGCGGGGGACCCTCCTACAATGAGCAGTTCTTC; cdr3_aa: CASEESGGPSYNEQFF
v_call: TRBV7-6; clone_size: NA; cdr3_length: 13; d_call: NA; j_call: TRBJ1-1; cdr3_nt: TGTGCCAGCAGCTTAGTGCCGGACACTGAAGCTTTCTTT; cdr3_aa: CASSLVPDTEAFF
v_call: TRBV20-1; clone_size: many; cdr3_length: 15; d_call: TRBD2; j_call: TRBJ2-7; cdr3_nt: TGCAGTGCTAGAAGGGCGGCGGGGGGGCCCTACGAGCAGTACTTC; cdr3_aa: CSARRAAGGPYEQYF
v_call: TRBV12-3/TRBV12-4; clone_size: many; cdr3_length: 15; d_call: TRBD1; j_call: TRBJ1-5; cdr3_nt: TGTGCCAGCACTCGACAGGGGGAGAGCAATCAGCCCCAGCATTTT; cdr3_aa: CASTRQGESNQPQHF
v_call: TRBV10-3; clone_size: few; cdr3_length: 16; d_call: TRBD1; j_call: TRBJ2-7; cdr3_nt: TGTGCCATCAGTACTACGGGACAGACCTTTTACTACGAGCAGTACTTC; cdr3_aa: CAISTTGQTFYYEQYF